The clone carrying this T cell receptor (beta chain) was seen repeatedly, ten times or more. Its antigen remains unidentified. This sample is drawn from a study of T cell repertoires in cytomegalovirus infection. Study summary: Based on public TCR beta signatures, there were indications of CMV infection and of a matching HLA type.

Each CDR3 protein gets one entry after TCRdb re-called the reads with MiXCR. The sample consists of fewer than 400,000 distinct CDR3 sequences, approximately 18% of them appearing once. The length of the CDR3 is 15 residues. The germline V gene has CDR1 SGHTA and CDR2 FQGNSA. V shed 4 bases, J shed 5 bases, and the junction held 8 bases outside the gene matches. Study-level results: HLA-C-restricted, CMV-specific TCR beta clonotypes were dominant ex vivo. Carriers of CMV plus the relevant HLA were identified by cumulative public TCR beta family frequency.

The chain couples TRBV7-2 to TRBJ2-1; 7 bases are shared with TRBD2. The sequence was collected from a human donor in good health (CMV status not recorded). Some clones in this sample may be carry-over from other donors' samples. Material: PBMCs. DNA of the CDR3: TGTGCCAGCAGCTCCTGGACTAGACAGAACAATGAGCAGTTCTTC. Translating gives CASSSWTRQNNEQFF.